A single sample gave rise to the 31 T cell receptor beta chains below, sequenced in a study of technical replicates of blood from a few donors. Method: immunoSEQ multiplex PCR; TCRdb's copy keeps in-frame clones and lacks some. The table shows around 70,000 clones, with 93% occurring only once. The sequenced sample consisted of T cells isolated from PBMCs. These receptors were obtained from a human donor in good health.

This rearrangement joins TRBV6-5 to TRBJ2-1, with TRBD2 identical over 9 bases. Germline V gives CDR1 MNHEY, CDR2 SVGAGI. The CDR3 loop spans 16 amino acids. The junction had 8 bases not matched to a gene; V was cut back by 0 bases and J by 8 bases. CDR3 coding DNA: TGTGCCAGCAGTTACTCGCCTAGCGGGATATTGGATGAGCAGTTCTTC. Its translation is CASSYSPSGILDEQFF.

This clone was counted once. This chain links TRBV7-8 with TRBJ1-1; 8 nucleotides line up with TRBD1. In germline, CDR1 is SGHVS, CDR2 FQNEAQ. The ends lost 4 bases at V and 11 bases at J; junction bases unmatched: 12. This CDR3 spans 14 amino acids. The CDR3: CASSSLGQGGLAFF. The CDR3, as DNA: TGTGCCAGCAGCTCCTTAGGACAGGGTGGCTTGGCTTTCTTT.

The V gene is TRBV11-2, the J gene TRBJ2-7, with a possible D match to TRBD1 (5 bases). CDR1 and CDR2 (germline): SGHAT, FQNNGV. This CDR3 region has 14 residues. V lost 3 bases and J lost 2, with 11 bases in between. The CDR3 is CASSFSYRTYEQYF. Here the CDR3 DNA reads TGTGCCAGCAGCTTCAGCTACAGGACCTACGAGCAGTACTTC.

The chain recombines TRBV19 with TRBJ2-3; perhaps TRBD2 as D (6 bases). This CDR3 is built from 15 residues. Trimming took 6 bases from V and 2 from J, leaving 15 bases between them. The germline gives CDR1 LNHDA, CDR2 SQIVND (reference sequence). CDR3 nucleotide sequence: TGTGCCAGTAGCACCGGGACGGGGGACACAGATACGCAGTATTTT. This sequence encodes CASSTGTGDTDTQYF.

The genes are TRBV27 and TRBJ1-1; unclear D gene. Between the trimmed V and J ends, which lost 2 bases and 2 bases, there was a span of 9 bases. CDR1 is MNHEY, CDR2 SMNVEV, per germline (reference sequence). The CDR3 is 14 amino acids. CDR3 residues: CASSLEALNTEAFF. For the CDR3, the DNA is TGTGCCAGCAGTTTAGAGGCCCTAAACACTGAAGCTTTCTTT.

V usage is TRBV29-1 and J usage is TRBJ2-3; 13 bases align to TRBD2. There are 14 residues in the CDR3. In germline, CDR1 is SQVTM, CDR2 ANQGSEA. The V segment lost 6 bases and the J segment 12 bases; nucleotides outside the gene matches: 12. CDR3 sequence: CSVATRLAGGLQYF. CDR3 nucleotide sequence: TGCAGCGTAGCCACCAGACTAGCGGGGGGTCTTCAGTATTTT.

The chain uses TRBV27 and TRBJ2-5; the match to TRBD2 covers 9 bases. The length of the CDR3 is 15 residues. Germline CDR1 and CDR2: MNHEY and SMNVEV (reference sequence). With 3 bases clipped from V and 3 bases from J, the junction kept 5 bases outside the gene matches. The CDR3 sequence: CASSLVLAGKETQYF. In DNA form, the CDR3 reads TGTGCCAGCAGTTTGGTGCTAGCGGGAAAAGAGACCCAGTACTTC.

This clone was seen a single time. The chain is built from TRBV28 and TRBJ2-7, with TRBD1 matching 8 bases. This CDR3 region has 13 residues. V dropped 6 bases and J dropped 0; count of bases not matched to a gene: 1. CDR1 is MDHEN, CDR2 SYDVKM, per germline. The CDR3 loop is CASRTGGSYEQYF. The CDR3 DNA sequence: TGTGCCAGCAGAACAGGGGGCTCCTACGAGCAGTACTTC.

This chain uses TRBV10-1 with TRBJ1-2, with D maybe TRBD1 (5 bases). Germline V gene lookup returns CDR1 WNHNN and CDR2 SYGVQD (reference sequence). The CDR3 sequence is 15 residues long. The V and J ends lost 3 bases and 8 bases respectively, with 19 bases between them. CDR3 DNA: TGCGCCAGCAGTGATACCGGGACTCCCACCTGGGGCTACACCTTC. Translated: CASSDTGTPTWGYTF.

The chain carries TRBV2 and TRBJ2-5; 8 bases line up with TRBD2. The germline gives CDR1 SNHLY, CDR2 FYNNEI. The CDR3 has 15 amino acids. With V trimmed by 6 bases and J by 5 bases, 11 bases remained unmatched. The CDR3 nucleotides are TGTGCCAGCAGGGCGGCCGGGAGGGCCTTTGAGACCCAGTACTTC. This sequence encodes CASRAAGRAFETQYF.

The J gene is TRBJ2-7, the V gene TRBV13; no clear D. V was pared by 4 bases and J by 4 bases, with 17 bases between. CDR3 length equals 15 residues. Germline lookup yields CDR1 PRHDT and CDR2 FYEKMQ (reference sequence). Here the CDR3 DNA reads TGTGCCAGCAGCTCATTCCTGAGTTTTGCGTACGAGCAGTACTTC. Translating gives CASSSFLSFAYEQYF.

V and J are TRBV6-1 and TRBJ2-7; 8 positions agree with TRBD1. Per the germline V gene, CDR1 is MNHNS and CDR2 is SASEGT. The CDR3 spans 15 residues. With 2 bases clipped from V and 2 bases from J, the junction kept 5 bases outside the gene matches. The CDR3: CASSEYYRGAYEQYF. As DNA, the CDR3 is TGTGCCAGCAGTGAATACTACAGGGGGGCCTACGAGCAGTACTTC.

V usage is TRBV5-6 and J usage is TRBJ2-7; D remains ambiguous. The V gene's germline CDR1 is SGHDT and CDR2 YYEEEE. V gave up 2 bases and J gave up 2 bases, with 11 bases separating them. This CDR3 spans 14 amino acids. CDR3 amino acids: CASSFPPAAYEQYF. The CDR3 nucleotides are TGTGCCAGCAGCTTCCCCCCGGCGGCCTACGAGCAGTACTTC.

This clone has just one count. V gene TRBV2 combines with J gene TRBJ1-2; 8 bases fit TRBD1. The trim removed 6 bases at V and 1 base at J, leaving 4 bases unmatched. This CDR3 region has 14 residues. Germline values: CDR1 SNHLY, CDR2 FYNNEI. CDR3 amino acids: CASSGGQGNYGYTF. The CDR3 region has the DNA TGTGCCAGCAGCGGTGGACAGGGTAACTATGGCTACACCTTC.

The V gene is TRBV30, the J gene TRBJ1-1; unclear D gene. The V end lost 3 bases, the J end lost 6 bases, and 11 bases lay between the germline ends. This CDR3 has 12 residues. Looked up from germline, CDR1 is GTSNPN and CDR2 is SVGIG (reference sequence). CDR3 sequence: CAWRFLSPEAFF. The CDR3 DNA reads as TGTGCCTGGAGGTTCCTCTCCCCTGAAGCTTTCTTT.

This chain uses TRBV11-2 with TRBJ1-4; no clear D. This CDR3 is 15 amino acids long. Germline CDR1 and CDR2: SGHAT and FQNNGV. Trimming stripped 7 bases from V and 4 bases from J, with 16 bases between. In nucleotides, the CDR3 is TGTGCCAGCACCCCCGTCTTCCGCGATAATGAAAAACTGTTTTTT. Its translation: CASTPVFRDNEKLFF.

The chain carries TRBV19 and TRBJ1-3; TRBD1 matches at 7 bases. V was clipped by 4 bases and J by 0 bases; unmatched bases: 6. This CDR3 contains 16 residues. Germline loops: CDR1 LNHDA, CDR2 SQIVND (reference sequence). The CDR3 DNA sequence: TGTGCCAGTAGTAGCCGGACAGGCGGCTCTGGAAACACCATATATTTT. This sequence encodes CASSSRTGGSGNTIYF.

The rearrangement joins TRBV29-1 to TRBJ1-2; possible D gene TRBD1, 6 bases. The CDR3 has 11 amino acids. CDR1 is SQVTM and CDR2 is ANQGSEA in the germline V gene. Trimming removed 4 bases from V and 8 bases from J, with 11 bases in between. CDR3 sequence reads: CSVVGQGGYTF. CDR3 bases: TGCAGCGTTGTGGGGCAGGGGGGCTACACCTTC. Based on the CDR3 plus reference TRBV29-1 and TRBJ1-2, the full variable domain is SAVISQKPSRDICQRGTSLTIQCQVDSQVTMMFWYRQQPGQSLTLIATANQGSEATYESGFVIDKFPISRPNLTFSTLTVSNMSPEDSSIYLCSVVGQGGYTFGSGTRLTVV.

The chain recombines TRBV7-9 with TRBJ1-1, with D unresolved. V was cut by 5 bases and J by 4 bases, with 14 bases left in between. This CDR3 has 14 amino acids. The germline CDR1 and CDR2 sequences are SEHNR and FQNEAQ (reference sequence). In DNA, the CDR3 is TGTGCCAGCAGCCCTAGCGGGTGGGGCACTGAAGCTTTCTTT. Its translation is CASSPSGWGTEAFF.

CDR3 protein: CASTGQGNEQYF. As DNA, the CDR3 is TGTGCCAGCACGGGCCAGGGGAACGAGCAGTACTTC. The rearrangement uses TRBV13 and TRBJ2-7; TRBD1 is a possible D gene (6 bases). Per germline, CDR1 PRHDT and CDR2 FYEKMQ (reference sequence). Deletions cut 7 bases from V and 5 bases from J, with 12 bases between. This CDR3 contains 12 residues.

The chain carries TRBV6-1 and TRBJ1-5, with D maybe TRBD1 (5 bases). Germline lookup yields CDR1 MNHNS and CDR2 SASEGT. Trimming took off 8 bases at V and 8 bases at J, with 13 bases between the two ends. There are 12 residues in the CDR3. For the CDR3, the DNA is TGTGCCAGCGTCGGCAGGGCTGAGCCCCAGCATTTT. Its protein is CASVGRAEPQHF.

The DNA for the CDR3 is TGTGCCAGCAGCTTGGACAGGGTGAACACTGAAGCTTTCTTT. Its translation: CASSLDRVNTEAFF. The gene calls are TRBV7-2 and TRBJ1-1; 8 positions agree with TRBD1. Per germline, CDR1 SGHTA and CDR2 FQGNSA. This CDR3 contains 14 residues. The junction had 0 bases not matched to a gene; V was cut back by 3 bases and J by 0 bases.

This chain joins TRBV28 and TRBJ2-1; TRBD2 aligns across 9 bases. The CDR3 contains 17 residues. The ends lost 8 bases at V and 0 bases at J; junction bases unmatched: 11. Germline CDR1 is MDHEN and CDR2 is SYDVKM. The DNA of the CDR3 is TGTGCCAGCGACGAAACGGGACTAGCCAGCTCCTACAATGAGCAGTTCTTC. This translates into CASDETGLASSYNEQFF. The whole variable domain, filled in from reference TRBV28 and TRBJ2-1, reads DVKVTQSSRYLVKRTGEKVFLECVQDMDHENMFWYRQDPGLGLRLIYFSYDVKMKEKGDIPEGYSVSREKKERFSLILESASTNQTSMYLCASDETGLASSYNEQFFGPGTRLTVL.

The chain joins TRBV5-1 to TRBJ1-5, with 10 bases that match TRBD1. V trimming: 0 bases; J trimming: 6 bases; junction bases outside the gene matches: 3. Germline V lookup: CDR1 SGHRS, CDR2 YFSETQ. The CDR3 consists of 15 residues. Here the CDR3 DNA reads TGCGCCAGCAGCTTGGAGACAGGGGGCAGTCAGCCCCAGCATTTT. It is translated as CASSLETGGSQPQHF.

The CDR3 region is CASSPSGLEQYF. The CDR3 coding sequence is TGCGCCAGCAGCCCCTCGGGACTGGAGCAGTACTTC. This rearrangement joins TRBV10-2 to TRBJ2-7; tentative D call: TRBD2 (6 bases). Deletions cut 6 bases from V and 7 bases from J, with 13 bases between. Germline V gene data show CDR1 as WSHSY and CDR2 as SAAADI. This CDR3 is built from 12 residues.

This chain joins TRBV28 and TRBJ2-7, with 8 bases that match TRBD1. Trimming at V came to 7 bases and at J to 2 bases, leaving 7 bases not matched to a gene. Per the germline V gene, CDR1 is MDHEN and CDR2 is SYDVKM. This CDR3 has 14 residues. In DNA form, the CDR3 reads TGTGCCAGCAATCCCGGACAGGGTCCCTACGAGCAGTACTTC. It encodes CASNPGQGPYEQYF.

The chain recombines TRBV10-3 with TRBJ1-1; 10 nucleotides match TRBD1. In germline, CDR1 is ENHRY, CDR2 SYGVKD. J gave up 3 bases and V 10 bases, and 5 bases lay outside the gene matches. The CDR3 is made up of 13 amino acids. Here the CDR3 DNA reads TGTGCCAACCAGGACAGGGGGGACACTGAAGCTTTCTTT. This gives the protein CANQDRGDTEAFF.

The chain couples TRBV6-6 to TRBJ2-1; 8 positions match TRBD2. J was trimmed by 5 bases and V by 4 bases; bases with no gene match: 10. The CDR3 contains 16 residues. The germline CDR1 and CDR2 sequences are MNHNY and SVGAGI (reference sequence). The CDR3 sequence is CASSFSSGLEHNEQFF. Written as DNA, the CDR3 is TGTGCCAGCAGTTTTTCCTCGGGACTAGAACACAATGAGCAGTTCTTC.

The chain uses TRBV5-1 and TRBJ2-3; 8 positions match TRBD1. CDR1 and CDR2 (germline): SGHRS, YFSETQ. This CDR3 contains 15 residues. Losses at the gene ends were 3 bases for V and 3 bases for J; bases not matched to a gene: 6. The CDR3 DNA is TGCGCCAGCAGCTGGGGCAGGGGGCTAACAGATACGCAGTATTTT. Residues: CASSWGRGLTDTQYF. The complete variable domain, with remaining parts taken from reference TRBV5-1 and TRBJ2-3, reads KAGVTQTPRYLIKTRGQQVTLSCSPISGHRSVSWYQQTPGQGLQFLFEYFSETQRNKGNFPGRFSGRQFSNSRSEMNVSTLELGDSALYLCASSWGRGLTDTQYFGPGTRLTVL.

V gene TRBV11-2 combines with J gene TRBJ2-1, with TRBD2 identical over 14 bases. The CDR3 length is 16 residues. V shed 5 bases and J 12 bases; nucleotides not matched to a gene: 12. Germline CDR1 SGHAT, CDR2 FQNNGV. In DNA form, the CDR3 reads TGTGCCAGCAGCCCTGGGACTAGCGGGAGACCAAGTTTGCAGTTCTTC. Its protein is CASSPGTSGRPSLQFF.

This chain uses TRBV10-3 with TRBJ2-7, with a possible D match to TRBD1 (6 bases). The CDR3 loop spans 17 amino acids. Germline CDR1 and CDR2: ENHRY and SYGVKD. Trimming shortened V by 0 bases and J by 3 bases, and 18 bases separated the two germline ends. In DNA form, the CDR3 reads TGTGCCATCAGTGAGTCGAAAGGCTTGGGGGCTTACTACGAGCAGTACTTC. The encoded protein is CAISESKGLGAYYEQYF.